This T cell receptor beta chain was recovered during a study of T cells after yellow fever vaccination. In the study overall: Researchers used SMART-Seq v4 Ultra Low Input to prepare fractions that had low cell numbers.

There are 15 residues in the CDR3. Germline loops: CDR1 LGHNA, CDR2 YSLEER. Deletions cut 2 bases from V and 3 bases from J, with 10 bases between. A 5'RACE template-switching step, the method used to make TCR cDNA, added a universal primer site and UMIs. TCRdb used MiXCR to reprocess the 5' RACE reads, holding one entry per CDR3 protein. The sample yields approximately 450,000 distinct CDR3 sequences, approximately 19% seen once. A word on this clonotype: Antigen unknown.

Study-level findings and limits: Reappearance after the booster was observed for most primary-vaccination clones (roughly 97% CD4, more than 70% CD8). Abundant clonotypes from the bulk population could contaminate FACS-sorted repertoires.

The clonotype comes from a man aged 18 to 30 who received the YFV17D yellow fever vaccine. This sample comprised PBMCs, obtained before the yellow fever booster vaccination. The J gene is TRBJ2-2, the V gene TRBV4-3, with D maybe TRBD2 (5 bases). The CDR3 region has the DNA TGCGCCAGCAGCCAAAGGAGGTTATACACCGGGGAGCTGTTTTTT. Its protein product is CASSQRRLYTGELFF.